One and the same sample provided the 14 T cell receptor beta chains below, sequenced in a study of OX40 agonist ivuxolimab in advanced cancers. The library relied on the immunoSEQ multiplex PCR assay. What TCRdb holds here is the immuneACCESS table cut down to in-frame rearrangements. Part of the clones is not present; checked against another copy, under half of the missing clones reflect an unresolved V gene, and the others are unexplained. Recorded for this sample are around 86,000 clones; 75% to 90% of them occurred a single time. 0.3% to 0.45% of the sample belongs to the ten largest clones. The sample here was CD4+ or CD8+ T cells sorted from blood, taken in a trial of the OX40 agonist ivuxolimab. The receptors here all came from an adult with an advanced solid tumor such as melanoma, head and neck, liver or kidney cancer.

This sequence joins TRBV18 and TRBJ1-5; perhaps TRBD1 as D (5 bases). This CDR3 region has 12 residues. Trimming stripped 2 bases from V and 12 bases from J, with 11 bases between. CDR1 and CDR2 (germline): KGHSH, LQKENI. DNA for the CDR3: TGTGCCAGCTCACCAGGGGACGGGTACCAGCATTTT. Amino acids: CASSPGDGYQHF.

CDR3 protein: CASSLAGQGRLKNTGELFF. In nucleotides, the CDR3 is TGCGCCAGCAGCTTGGCTGGGCAGGGTCGCTTGAAGAACACCGGGGAGCTGTTTTTT. The rearrangement links TRBV5-1 to TRBJ2-2, with D possibly matching TRBD1 (5 bases). The V gene lost 0 bases and the J gene lost 1 base, with 19 bases spanning the gap. Germline V gene lookup returns CDR1 SGHRS and CDR2 YFSETQ. CDR3 size: 19 residues.

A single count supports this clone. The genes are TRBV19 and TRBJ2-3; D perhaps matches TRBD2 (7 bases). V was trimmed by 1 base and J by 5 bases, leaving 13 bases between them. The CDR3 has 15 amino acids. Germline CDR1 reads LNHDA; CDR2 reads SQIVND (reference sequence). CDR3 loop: CASSIVGGAGDTQYF. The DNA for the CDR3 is TGTGCCAGTAGTATAGTGGGGGGGGCTGGAGATACGCAGTATTTT.

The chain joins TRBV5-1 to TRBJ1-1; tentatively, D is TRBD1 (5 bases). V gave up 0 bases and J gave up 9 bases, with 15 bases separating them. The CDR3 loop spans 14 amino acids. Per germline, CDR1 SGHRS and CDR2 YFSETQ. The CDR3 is CASSLVTEGRQAFF. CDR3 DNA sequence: TGCGCCAGCAGCTTGGTTACGGAGGGGAGACAAGCTTTCTTT.

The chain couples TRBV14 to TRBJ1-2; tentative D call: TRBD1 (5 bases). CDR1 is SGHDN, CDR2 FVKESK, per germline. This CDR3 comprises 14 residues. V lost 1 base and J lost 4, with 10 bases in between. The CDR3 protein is CASSQVGVGYGYTF. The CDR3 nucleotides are TGTGCCAGCAGCCAAGTAGGGGTTGGCTATGGCTACACCTTC. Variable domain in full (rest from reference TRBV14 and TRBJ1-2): EAGVTQFPSHSVIEKGQTVTLRCDPISGHDNLYWYRRVMGKEIKFLLHFVKESKQDESGMPNNRFLAERTGGTYSTLKVQPAELEDSGVYFCASSQVGVGYGYTFGSGTRLTVV.

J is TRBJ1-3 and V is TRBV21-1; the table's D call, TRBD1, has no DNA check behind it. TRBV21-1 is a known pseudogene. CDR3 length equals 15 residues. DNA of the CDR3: TGTGCCAGCAGCAAAGGGACATCCCTAATTGGGACCATATATTTT. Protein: CASSKGTSLIGTIYF.

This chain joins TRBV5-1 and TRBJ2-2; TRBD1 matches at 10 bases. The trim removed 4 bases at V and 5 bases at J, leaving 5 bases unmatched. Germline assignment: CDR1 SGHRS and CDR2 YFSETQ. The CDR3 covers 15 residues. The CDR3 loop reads CASSLRQGATGELFF. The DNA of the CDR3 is TGCGCCAGCAGCCTACGACAGGGGGCGACCGGGGAGCTGTTTTTT.

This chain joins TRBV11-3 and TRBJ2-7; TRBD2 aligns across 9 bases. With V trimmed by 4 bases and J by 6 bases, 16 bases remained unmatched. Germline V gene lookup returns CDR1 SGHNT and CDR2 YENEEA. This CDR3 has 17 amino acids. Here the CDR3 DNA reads TGTGCCAGCAGCTATCAAGGGATGGCGGGAGGGCGCGGCGAGCAGTACTTC. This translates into CASSYQGMAGGRGEQYF. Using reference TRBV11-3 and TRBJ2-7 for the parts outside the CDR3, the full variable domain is EAGVVQSPRYKIIEKKQPVAFWCNPISGHNTLYWYLQNLGQGPELLIRYENEEAVDDSQLPKDRFSAERLKGVDSTLKIQPAELGDSAVYLCASSYQGMAGGRGEQYFGPGTRLTVT.

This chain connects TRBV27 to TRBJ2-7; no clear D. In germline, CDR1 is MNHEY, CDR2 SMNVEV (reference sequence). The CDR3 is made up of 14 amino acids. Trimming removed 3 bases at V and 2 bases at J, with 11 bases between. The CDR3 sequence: CASSFSDGPYEQYF. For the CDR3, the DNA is TGTGCCAGCAGTTTCAGTGACGGGCCCTACGAGCAGTACTTC.

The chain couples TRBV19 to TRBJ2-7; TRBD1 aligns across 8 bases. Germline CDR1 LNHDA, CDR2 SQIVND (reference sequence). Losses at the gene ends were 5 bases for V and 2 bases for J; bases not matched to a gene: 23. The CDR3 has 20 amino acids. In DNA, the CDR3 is TGTGCCAGTAGTGAACAGGGGGTCGGGGGAGTTGGTTCCGTGACCTACGAGCAGTACTTC. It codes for CASSEQGVGGVGSVTYEQYF.

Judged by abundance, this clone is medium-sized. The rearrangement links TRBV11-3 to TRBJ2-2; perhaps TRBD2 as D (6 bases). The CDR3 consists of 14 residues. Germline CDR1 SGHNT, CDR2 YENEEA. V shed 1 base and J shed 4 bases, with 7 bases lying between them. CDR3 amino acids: CASSLAGGTGELFF. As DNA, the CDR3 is TGTGCCAGCAGCTTAGCCGGGGGCACCGGGGAGCTGTTTTTT. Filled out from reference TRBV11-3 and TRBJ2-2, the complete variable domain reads EAGVVQSPRYKIIEKKQPVAFWCNPISGHNTLYWYLQNLGQGPELLIRYENEEAVDDSQLPKDRFSAERLKGVDSTLKIQPAELGDSAVYLCASSLAGGTGELFFGEGSRLTVL.

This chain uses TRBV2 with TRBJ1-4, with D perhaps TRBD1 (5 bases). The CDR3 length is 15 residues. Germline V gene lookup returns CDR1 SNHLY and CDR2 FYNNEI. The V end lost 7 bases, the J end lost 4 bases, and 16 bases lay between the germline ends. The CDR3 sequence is CASNQRDLHNEKLFF. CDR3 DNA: TGTGCCAGCAATCAGCGGGACCTTCATAATGAAAAACTGTTTTTT.

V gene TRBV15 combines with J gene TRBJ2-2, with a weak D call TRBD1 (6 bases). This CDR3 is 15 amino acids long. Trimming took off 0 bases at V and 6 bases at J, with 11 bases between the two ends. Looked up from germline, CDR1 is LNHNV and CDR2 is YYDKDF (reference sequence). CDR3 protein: CATSRDRTVPGELFF. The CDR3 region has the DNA TGTGCCACCAGCAGAGATAGGACAGTCCCCGGGGAGCTGTTTTTT.

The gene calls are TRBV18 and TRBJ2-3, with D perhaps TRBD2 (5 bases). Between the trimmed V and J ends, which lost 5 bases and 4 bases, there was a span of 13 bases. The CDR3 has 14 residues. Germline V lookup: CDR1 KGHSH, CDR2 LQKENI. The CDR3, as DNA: TGTGCCAGCTCAAAGACCGGGAACCCAGATACGCAGTATTTT. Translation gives CASSKTGNPDTQYF.